The text below deals with one TCR beta chain. Its target antigen remains unknown. No base qualities exist here, and no much larger clone lies one base off it. Peripheral blood CD8+ and CD4+ T cells from healthy donors, Susac syndrome patients and multiple sclerosis patients were profiled using high-throughput TCR beta sequencing. Multiple sclerosis controls were treatment-naive patients with stable or active relapsing-remitting disease fulfilling revised McDonald criteria. Bulk CD8+ and CD4+ T cells were purified magnetically by negative isolation, whereas CD8+ TEMRA cells were enriched by FACS. Blood was drawn into EDTA tubes, processed within 24 hours, and PBMCs were isolated by density gradient centrifugation. PBMCs intended for TCR sequencing were frozen in liquid nitrogen and were later thawed in a 37 degrees C water bath. A purity of at least 90% was achieved for sorted or isolated CD4+, CD8+ and CD8+ TEMRA cells.

The sample originates from a study of CD8 T cells in Susac syndrome (dated 2019 in TCRdb). Notes on the research overall: Whether CD8+ T cell activation and differentiation in Susac syndrome was antigen driven was tested using repertoire sequencing. Clonality of the CD8+ T cell repertoire was compared between about a dozen healthy donors, 14 Susac syndrome patients and 15 multiple sclerosis patients.

RNA was extracted using the RNeasy kit, and roughly 0.5 to 1 microgram was reverse transcribed with random hexamers. TCR beta CDR3 regions were amplified with the immunoSEQ multiplex PCR assay covering 54 Vbeta and 13 Jbeta segments. PCR amplification bias was corrected using a synthetic template baseline for primer optimization and computational correction. The study's own analysis went as follows. Reads were assigned to V, D and J genes according to IMGT and analyzed in immunoSEQ Analyzer, with only productive sequences retained. Clonality was calculated as one minus the Shannon entropy normalized by log2 of the number of productive unique sequences. Public and private clones were assessed among the 100 most prevalent clones of each patient and control. Clones were defined as Susac-specific if absent from the healthy and MS cohorts, from around 1,100 published viral clones and from other ImmuneACCESS disease sequences. The public reads were reanalyzed by TCRdb: fastp trimming at Q25, MiXCR alignment, in-frame beta chains only. Under each unique CDR3 protein, matching rows form one entry showing the most common genes and DNA. The V and J calls reflect TCRdb's pipeline rather than the authors' work. A total of 250,000 to 300,000 distinct CDR3 sequences appear in this sample, about 82% of them only once. The ten largest clonotypes hold approximately 0.2% of the sample.

Taken from the germline V gene (reference sequence), the CDR1 and CDR2 loops are LGHDT and YNNKEL. Including the terminal cysteine and phenylalanine, the CDR3 comprises 13 residues. This entry keeps only the CDR3 DNA: 39 bases, framed from base 1. The V and J ends are trimmed by 1 base and 9 bases, leaving 10 bases between them. Points the paper makes about the study in general: The study acknowledged that relatively few individuals were included in the TCR sequencing and HLA analysis.

The sequence is built from TRBV3-1 and TRBJ2-1; confidence is insufficient to name the D gene. The sequenced sample was CD8+ T cells from PBMCs. The TCR originated in a human donor with multiple sclerosis. The nucleotides are TGTGCCAGCAGCCAAGTAGAGGAAAGTGAGCAGTTCTTC. Translated, this is CASSQVEESEQFF.